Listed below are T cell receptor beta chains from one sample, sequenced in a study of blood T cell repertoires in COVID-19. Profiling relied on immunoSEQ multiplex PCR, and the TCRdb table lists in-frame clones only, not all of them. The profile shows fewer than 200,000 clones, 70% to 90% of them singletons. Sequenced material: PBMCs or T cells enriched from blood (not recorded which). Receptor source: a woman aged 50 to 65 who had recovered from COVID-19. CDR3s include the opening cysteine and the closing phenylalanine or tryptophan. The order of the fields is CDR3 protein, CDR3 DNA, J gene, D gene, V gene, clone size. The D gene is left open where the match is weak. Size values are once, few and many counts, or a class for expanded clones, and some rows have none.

cdr3_aa: CASSQDPPGLPPADTQYF; cdr3_nt: TGCGCCAGCAGCCAAGATCCCCCGGGACTCCCGCCTGCAGATACGCAGTATTTT; j_call: TRBJ2-3; d_call: NA; v_call: TRBV4-3; clone_size: few
cdr3_aa: CASSVYRDTQYF; cdr3_nt: TGTGCCAGCAGTGTATACAGAGATACGCAGTATTTT; j_call: TRBJ2-3; d_call: NA; v_call: TRBV28; clone_size: NA
cdr3_aa: CASSSTLTGSEQFF; cdr3_nt: TGTGCCAGCAGCTCCACCCTCACGGGTTCTGAGCAGTTCTTC; j_call: TRBJ2-1; d_call: NA; v_call: TRBV7-9; clone_size: NA
cdr3_aa: CASSPRTGENTEAFF; cdr3_nt: TGTGCCAGCAGCCCCCGGACAGGAGAGAACACTGAAGCTTTCTTT; j_call: TRBJ1-1; d_call: TRBD1; v_call: TRBV3-1/TRBV3-2; clone_size: NA
cdr3_aa: CASGRGEYTEAFF; cdr3_nt: TGTGCCAGCGGGAGGGGGGAGTACACTGAAGCTTTCTTT; j_call: TRBJ1-1; d_call: NA; v_call: TRBV27; clone_size: NA
cdr3_aa: CASGPSPTGPLSLYGYTF; cdr3_nt: TGTGCTAGTGGTCCCAGCCCCACAGGGCCCTTGTCTCTCTATGGCTACACCTTC; j_call: TRBJ1-2; d_call: NA; v_call: TRBV12-5; clone_size: NA
cdr3_aa: CASSPQSAGVRETQYF; cdr3_nt: TGTGCCAGCAGCCCCCAGAGTGCGGGGGTACGGGAGACCCAGTACTTC; j_call: TRBJ2-5; d_call: TRBD2; v_call: TRBV7-6; clone_size: NA
cdr3_aa: CASSFTGATGELFF; cdr3_nt: TGCGCCAGCAGCTTCACAGGGGCCACCGGGGAGCTGTTTTTT; j_call: TRBJ2-2; d_call: TRBD1; v_call: TRBV5-1; clone_size: NA
cdr3_aa: CATRSRGQAFGETQYF; cdr3_nt: TGCGCCACCAGGTCCAGGGGACAGGCTTTCGGGGAGACCCAGTACTTC; j_call: TRBJ2-5; d_call: TRBD1; v_call: TRBV5-1; clone_size: NA
cdr3_aa: CASSPGRGSNSPLHF; cdr3_nt: TGTGCCAGCAGTCCCGGACGGGGGAGTAATTCACCCCTCCACTTT; j_call: TRBJ1-6; d_call: NA; v_call: TRBV27; clone_size: NA
cdr3_aa: CASMAMGRNQPQHF; cdr3_nt: TGTGCCAGCATGGCGATGGGCCGCAATCAGCCCCAGCATTTT; j_call: TRBJ1-5; d_call: NA; v_call: TRBV6-5; clone_size: NA
cdr3_aa: CASSVYTARGANVLTF; cdr3_nt: TGTGCCAGCAGTGTCTACACCGCTAGGGGGGCCAACGTCCTGACTTTC; j_call: TRBJ2-6; d_call: NA; v_call: TRBV27; clone_size: NA
cdr3_aa: CASSLGRDSPHHGENTEAFF; cdr3_nt: TGTGCCAGCAGTTTAGGTCGGGACAGCCCACACCATGGGGAGAACACTGAAGCTTTCTTT; j_call: TRBJ1-1; d_call: TRBD1; v_call: TRBV27; clone_size: NA
cdr3_aa: CASRLQGSSGNTIYF; cdr3_nt: TGTGCCAGCAGATTACAGGGGAGCTCTGGAAACACCATATATTTT; j_call: TRBJ1-3; d_call: TRBD1; v_call: TRBV6-5; clone_size: few
cdr3_aa: CASSLVRSTDTQYF; cdr3_nt: TGTGCCAGCTCATTAGTCCGTAGCACAGATACGCAGTATTTT; j_call: TRBJ2-3; d_call: NA; v_call: TRBV18; clone_size: NA
cdr3_aa: CASSRDRGRGYTF; cdr3_nt: TGTGCCAGCAGCCGGGACAGGGGCAGGGGCTACACCTTC; j_call: TRBJ1-2; d_call: TRBD1; v_call: TRBV11-2; clone_size: few
cdr3_aa: CASSPGDTYTQYF; cdr3_nt: TGTGCCAGCAGTCCCGGGGACACCTATACGCAGTATTTT; j_call: TRBJ2-3; d_call: NA; v_call: TRBV14; clone_size: NA
cdr3_aa: CASSLRPHTEAFF; cdr3_nt: TGCGCCAGCAGCCTGCGGCCTCACACTGAAGCTTTCTTT; j_call: TRBJ1-1; d_call: NA; v_call: TRBV5-1; clone_size: once
cdr3_aa: CASSLPLRLAGAAGEQFF; cdr3_nt: TGTGCCAGCAGCTTACCCCTCCGACTAGCGGGGGCGGCGGGTGAGCAGTTCTTC; j_call: TRBJ2-1; d_call: TRBD2; v_call: TRBV7-9; clone_size: NA
cdr3_aa: CAIRPAFGSTEAFF; cdr3_nt: TGTGCCATCCGCCCCGCGTTCGGGTCCACTGAAGCTTTCTTT; j_call: TRBJ1-1; d_call: NA; v_call: TRBV10-3; clone_size: NA